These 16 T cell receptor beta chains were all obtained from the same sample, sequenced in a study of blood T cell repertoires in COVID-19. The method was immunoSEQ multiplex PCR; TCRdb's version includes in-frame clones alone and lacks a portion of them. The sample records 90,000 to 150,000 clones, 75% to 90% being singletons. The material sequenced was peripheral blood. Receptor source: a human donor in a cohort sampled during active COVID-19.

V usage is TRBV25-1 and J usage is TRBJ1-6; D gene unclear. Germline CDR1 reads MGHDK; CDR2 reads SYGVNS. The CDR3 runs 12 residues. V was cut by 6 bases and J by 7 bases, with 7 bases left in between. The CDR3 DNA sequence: TGTGCCAGCAGACTCGAGAATTCACCCCTCCACTTT. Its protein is CASRLENSPLHF.

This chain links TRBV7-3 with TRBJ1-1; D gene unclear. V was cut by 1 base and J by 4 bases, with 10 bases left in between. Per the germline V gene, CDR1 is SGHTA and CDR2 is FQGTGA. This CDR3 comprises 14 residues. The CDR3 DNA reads TGTGCCAGCAGCTTAAGCGGTACGGGCACTGAAGCTTTCTTT. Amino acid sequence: CASSLSGTGTEAFF.

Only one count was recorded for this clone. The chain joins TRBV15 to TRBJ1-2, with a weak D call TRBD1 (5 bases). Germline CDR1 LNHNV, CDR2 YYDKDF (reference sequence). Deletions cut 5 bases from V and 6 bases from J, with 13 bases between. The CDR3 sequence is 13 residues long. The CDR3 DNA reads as TGTGCCACCAGCCGCAGGGTGAAGGATGGCTACACCTTC. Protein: CATSRRVKDGYTF.

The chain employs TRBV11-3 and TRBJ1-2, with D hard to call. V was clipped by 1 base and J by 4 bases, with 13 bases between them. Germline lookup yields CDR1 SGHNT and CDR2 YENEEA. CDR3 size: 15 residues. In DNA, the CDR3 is TGTGCCAGCAGCTTAGGTCACTCATCGAGCTATGGCTACACCTTC. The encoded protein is CASSLGHSSSYGYTF.

In nucleotides, the CDR3 is TGTGCCAGCTCACCAGATCGGAGCTCCTATAATTCACCCCTCCACTTT. Its protein is CASSPDRSSYNSPLHF. This rearrangement joins TRBV18 to TRBJ1-6; D gene ambiguous. Trimming stripped 2 bases from V and 0 bases from J, with 8 bases between. This CDR3 comprises 16 residues. Germline-derived CDR1 and CDR2 are KGHSH and LQKENI.

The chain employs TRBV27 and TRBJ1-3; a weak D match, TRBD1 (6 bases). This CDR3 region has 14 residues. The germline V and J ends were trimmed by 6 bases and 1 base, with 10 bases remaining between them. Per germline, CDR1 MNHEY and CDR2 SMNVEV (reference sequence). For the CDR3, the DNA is TGTGCCAGCAGGGGACACGGATCTGGAAACACCATATATTTT. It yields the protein CASRGHGSGNTIYF.

The CDR3 nucleotides read TGTGCCAGCAGCGACCTCATGGGGGGGGTCGGCGCAGATACGCAGTATTTT. As protein: CASSDLMGGVGADTQYF. The chain is built from TRBV5-5 and TRBJ2-3; 7 bases line up with TRBD2. V was clipped by 4 bases and J by 4 bases; unmatched bases: 15. The V gene's germline CDR1 is SGHKS and CDR2 YYEKEE (reference sequence). The CDR3 is made up of 17 amino acids. Complete variable domain (other parts from reference TRBV5-5 and TRBJ2-3): DAGVTQSPTHLIKTRGQQVTLRCSPISGHKSVSWYQQVLGQGPQFIFQYYEKEERGRGNFPDRFSARQFPNYSSELNVNALLLGDSALYLCASSDLMGGVGADTQYFGPGTRLTVL.

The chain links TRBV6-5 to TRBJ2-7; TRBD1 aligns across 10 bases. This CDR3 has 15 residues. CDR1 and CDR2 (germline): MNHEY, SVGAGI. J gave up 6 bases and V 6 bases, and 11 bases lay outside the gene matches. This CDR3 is CASRTGTGAGREQYF. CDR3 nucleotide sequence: TGTGCCAGCAGGACCGGGACAGGGGCCGGTCGCGAGCAGTACTTC.

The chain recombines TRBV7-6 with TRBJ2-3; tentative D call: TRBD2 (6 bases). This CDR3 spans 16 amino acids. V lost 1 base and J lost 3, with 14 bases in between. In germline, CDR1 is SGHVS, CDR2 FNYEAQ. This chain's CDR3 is CASSLEGAGFTDTQYF. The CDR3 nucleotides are TGTGCCAGCAGCTTAGAAGGGGCGGGATTTACAGATACGCAGTATTTT.

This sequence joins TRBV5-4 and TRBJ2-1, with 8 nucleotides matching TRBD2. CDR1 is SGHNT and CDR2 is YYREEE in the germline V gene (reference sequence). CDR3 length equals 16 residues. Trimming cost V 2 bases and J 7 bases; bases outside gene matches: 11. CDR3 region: CASSFFGAGGRNEQFF. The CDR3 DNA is TGTGCCAGCAGCTTCTTCGGGGCGGGGGGCCGGAATGAGCAGTTCTTC.

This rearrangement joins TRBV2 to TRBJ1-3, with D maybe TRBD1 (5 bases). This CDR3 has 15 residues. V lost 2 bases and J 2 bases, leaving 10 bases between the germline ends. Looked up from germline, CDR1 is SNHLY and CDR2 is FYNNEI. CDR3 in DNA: TGTGCCAGCAGTGAATCGGCGGGGGCTGGAAACACCATATATTTT. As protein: CASSESAGAGNTIYF. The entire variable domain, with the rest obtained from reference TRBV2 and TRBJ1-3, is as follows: EPEVTQTPSHQVTQMGQEVILRCVPISNHLYFYWYRQILGQKVEFLVSFYNNEISEKSEIFDDQFSVERPDGSNFTLKIRSTKLEDSAMYFCASSESAGAGNTIYFGEGSWLTVV.

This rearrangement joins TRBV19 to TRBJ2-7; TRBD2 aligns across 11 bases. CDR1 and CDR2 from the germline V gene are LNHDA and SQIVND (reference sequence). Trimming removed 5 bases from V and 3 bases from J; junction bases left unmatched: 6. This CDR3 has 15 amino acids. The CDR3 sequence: CASSLRLAGHYEQYF. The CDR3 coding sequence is TGTGCCAGTAGTTTAAGACTAGCGGGGCACTACGAGCAGTACTTC.

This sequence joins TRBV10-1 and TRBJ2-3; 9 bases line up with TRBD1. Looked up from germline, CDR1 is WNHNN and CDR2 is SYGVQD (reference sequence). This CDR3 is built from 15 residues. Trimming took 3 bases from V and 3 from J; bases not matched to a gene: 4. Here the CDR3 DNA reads TGCGCCAGCAGTGAACAGGGGGCAGGGACAGATACGCAGTATTTT. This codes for CASSEQGAGTDTQYF.

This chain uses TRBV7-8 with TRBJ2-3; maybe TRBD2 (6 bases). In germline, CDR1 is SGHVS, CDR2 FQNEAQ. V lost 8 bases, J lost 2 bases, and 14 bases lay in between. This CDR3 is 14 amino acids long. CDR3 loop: CASGRDPITDTQYF. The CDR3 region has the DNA TGTGCCAGCGGGCGGGATCCCATCACAGATACGCAGTATTTT.

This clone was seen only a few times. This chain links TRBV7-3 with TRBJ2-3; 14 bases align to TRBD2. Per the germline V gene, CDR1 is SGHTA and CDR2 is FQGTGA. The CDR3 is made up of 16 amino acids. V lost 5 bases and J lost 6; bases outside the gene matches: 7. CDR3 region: CASSPGTSGGVDTQYF. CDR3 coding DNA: TGTGCCAGCAGCCCTGGGACTAGCGGGGGCGTGGATACGCAGTATTTT. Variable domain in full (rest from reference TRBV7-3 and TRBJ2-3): GAGVSQTPSNKVTEKGKYVELRCDPISGHTALYWYRQSLGQGPEFLIYFQGTGAADDSGLPNDRFFAVRPEGSVSTLKIQRTERGDSAVYLCASSPGTSGGVDTQYFGPGTRLTVL.

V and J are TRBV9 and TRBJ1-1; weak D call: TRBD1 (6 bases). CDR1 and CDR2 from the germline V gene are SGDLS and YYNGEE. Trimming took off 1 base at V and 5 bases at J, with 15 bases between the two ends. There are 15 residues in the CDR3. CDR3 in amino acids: CASSVHRVEATEAFF. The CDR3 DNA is TGTGCCAGCAGCGTACACAGGGTTGAGGCGACTGAAGCTTTCTTT.